A selection of T cell receptor beta chains follows, all from one sample in a study of T cells in Graves' hyperthyroidism and ophthalmopathy. TCRdb ran MiXCR on the multiplex PCR reads and lists one entry per CDR3 protein. The sample contains hundreds of thousands of distinct CDR3 sequences, around 38% of which appear only once. The sample was blood. Receptors were obtained from a man younger than 35 with Graves' hyperthyroidism. The CDR3 runs from the conserved cysteine through the conserved F or W. D genes are given only for firm matches. The size field is filled for only some rows; it gives once, few, many or a size class.

D gene | J gene | clone size | V gene | CDR3 protein | CDR3 DNA
TRBD1 | TRBJ2-5 | . | TRBV5-6 | CASGDRVKETQYF | TGTGCCAGCGGCGACAGGGTAAAAGAGACCCAGTACTTC
. | TRBJ1-1 | few | TRBV6-5 | CASSTHGAEAFF | TGTGCCAGCAGTACACATGGAGCTGAAGCTTTCTTT
. | TRBJ2-5 | few | TRBV7-3 | CASSPGKTETQYF | TGTGCCAGCAGCCCCGGGAAAACAGAGACCCAGTACTTC
. | TRBJ1-1 | . | TRBV19 | CASSIGDLNTEAFF | TGTGCCAGTAGTATTGGGGACCTGAACACTGAAGCTTTCTTT
. | TRBJ1-1 | . | TRBV7-2 | CASSLAGGSVMNTEAFF | TGTGCCAGCAGCTTGGCAGGTGGATCAGTCATGAACACTGAAGCTTTCTTT
. | TRBJ1-1 | many | TRBV20-1 | CSASQRNTEAFF | TGCAGTGCTAGTCAACGGAACACTGAAGCTTTCTTT
. | TRBJ1-3 | . | TRBV12-3/TRBV12-4 | CASSFHGAGNTIYF | TGTGCCAGCAGTTTTCATGGGGCTGGAAACACCATATATTTT
. | TRBJ1-5 | many | TRBV2 | CASRQVYSNQPQHF | TGTGCCAGCCGACAGGTCTATAGCAATCAGCCCCAGCATTTT
. | TRBJ1-2 | . | TRBV29-1 | CVESTGFYGYTF | TGCGTTGAGTCTACAGGGTTCTATGGCTACACCTTC
. | TRBJ1-1 | many | TRBV29-1 | CSAEEGIEAFF | TGCAGCGCCGAAGAGGGGATTGAAGCTTTCTTT
TRBD1 | TRBJ1-1 | few | TRBV7-9 | CASSPTGQMNTEAFF | TGTGCCAGCAGCCCTACGGGACAGATGAACACTGAAGCTTTCTTT
. | TRBJ1-5 | . | TRBV9 | CASSFGRISNQPQHF | TGTGCCAGCAGTTTTGGGAGGATAAGCAATCAGCCCCAGCATTTT
. | TRBJ2-7 | . | TRBV7-2 | CASRYGQGGSYGQYF | TGTGCCAGTCGATATGGGCAGGGGGGCTCCTACGGGCAGTACTTC
. | TRBJ2-5 | . | TRBV5-4 | CASSLEGNQYF | TGTGCCAGCAGCTTGGAGGGGAATCAGTACTTC
. | TRBJ2-5 | many | TRBV10-3 | CAISAGQGETQYF | TGTGCCATCAGTGCGGGGCAGGGAGAGACCCAGTACTTC
. | TRBJ1-1 | many | TRBV19 | CASRLTGQAFF | TGTGCCAGTAGACTTACAGGGCAAGCTTTCTTT
TRBD1 | TRBJ1-3 | . | TRBV29-1 | CSVGQALSGNTIYF | TGCAGCGTCGGACAGGCCCTCTCTGGAAACACCATATATTTT
TRBD1 | TRBJ2-7 | few | TRBV7-9 | CASSHGDRGEQYF | TGTGCCAGCAGCCATGGGGACAGGGGAGAGCAGTACTTC
. | TRBJ2-2 | . | TRBV2 | CASSAWDKDTGELFF | TGTGCCAGCAGTGCGTGGGACAAGGACACCGGGGAGCTGTTTTTT
. | TRBJ1-6 | many | TRBV15 | CATSRDYGRGNSPLHF | TGTGCCACCAGCAGAGATTACGGCAGGGGTAATTCACCCCTCCACTTT
TRBD1 | TRBJ1-6 | many | TRBV7-9 | CASRGTGINSPLHF | TGTGCCAGCAGGGGGACAGGGATCAATTCACCCCTCCACTTT